Sequencing of this TCR beta chain was carried out in a study of PD-1 blockade in mismatch repair-deficient tumors. This clone was seen more than once but under ten times. Assay: immunoSEQ multiplex PCR; the TCRdb copy retains only in-frame clones and omits some. The repertoire holds about 120,000 clones, with over 60% as singletons. This CDR3 has 18 residues. V was cut by 0 bases and J by 0 bases, with 18 bases left in between. Germline lookup yields CDR1 SGHRS and CDR2 YFSETQ. Here the sequenced sample was peripheral blood, taken 60 weeks after starting pembrolizumab. This rearrangement joins TRBV5-1 to TRBJ1-1; D not certain. This TCR was recovered from an adult with mismatch repair-deficient cancer. The CDR3: CASSLASSHRVMNTEAFF. DNA for the CDR3: TGCGCCAGCAGCTTGGCCTCGTCACACCGAGTCATGAACACTGAAGCTTTCTTT.